Following are 18 T cell receptor beta chains from one sample sequenced in a study of cytomegalovirus exposure and HLA in healthy donors. The PCR had 60 Vbeta and 13 Jbeta primers. Clones were sequenced by immunoSEQ multiplex PCR, and TCRdb holds only the in-frame ones, with some missing. The sample has 150,000 to 200,000 clones; about 82% are singletons. The sequencing input was PBMCs. Receptor source: a man younger than 30 in good health and CMV-seronegative.

This sequence joins TRBV5-1 and TRBJ2-5, with a possible D match to TRBD2 (6 bases). The length of the CDR3 is 15 residues. Per the germline V gene, CDR1 is SGHRS and CDR2 is YFSETQ. V was cut by 0 bases and J by 1 base, with 10 bases left in between. CDR3 residues: CASSLVGRSQETQYF. CDR3 bases: TGCGCCAGCAGCTTGGTTGGGAGGAGCCAAGAGACCCAGTACTTC.

The chain uses TRBV20-1 and TRBJ1-1; perhaps TRBD1 as D (5 bases). V shed 6 bases and J shed 4 bases, with 9 bases lying between them. This CDR3 spans 11 amino acids. Germline CDR1 DFQATT, CDR2 SNEGSKA (reference sequence). In nucleotides, the CDR3 is TGCAGTGCCGGACATGTCACTGAAGCTTTCTTT. This translates into CSAGHVTEAFF.

The genes are TRBV4-2 and TRBJ1-2; D is undetermined. Germline-derived CDR1 and CDR2 are LGHNA and YNFKEQ. The CDR3 runs to 18 residues. Trimming shortened V by 0 bases and J by 2 bases, and 19 bases separated the two germline ends. This chain's CDR3 is CASSQEGLARRENYGYTF. Here the CDR3 DNA reads TGTGCCAGCAGCCAAGAAGGGCTGGCCAGACGGGAAAACTATGGCTACACCTTC.

The genes are TRBV28 and TRBJ1-4; 8 bases agree with TRBD1. V trimming: 3 bases; J trimming: 0 bases; junction bases outside the gene matches: 9. This CDR3 has 18 amino acids. Germline V lookup: CDR1 MDHEN, CDR2 SYDVKM. CDR3 nucleotides: TGTGCCAGCAGTTTGATCGGCAGGGGGCTGGCAACTAATGAAAAACTGTTTTTT. Its protein is CASSLIGRGLATNEKLFF.

V gene TRBV19 combines with J gene TRBJ1-1; D gene uncertain. Trimming took 7 bases from V and 1 from J, leaving 16 bases between them. Germline values: CDR1 LNHDA, CDR2 SQIVND (reference sequence). The CDR3 has 15 amino acids. Here the CDR3 reads CASTSWRHRNTEAFF. The CDR3 bases are TGTGCCAGTACCTCTTGGCGGCACCGGAACACTGAAGCTTTCTTT.

About this clone itself: Other DNA sequences in the sample encode the same CDR3. J is TRBJ2-3 and V is TRBV6-5; the D is unclear. Germline V CDR1 and CDR2: MNHEY, SVGAGI. This CDR3 contains 13 residues. Trimming removed 6 bases from V and 6 bases from J, with 13 bases in between. This chain's CDR3 is CASSLSRFDTQYF. CDR3 nucleotides: TGTGCCAGCAGCCTATCCCGATTCGATACGCAGTATTTT.

This rearrangement joins TRBV30 to TRBJ2-1, with D maybe TRBD2 (6 bases). The CDR3 covers 12 residues. CDR1 is GTSNPN and CDR2 is SVGIG in the germline V gene (reference sequence). The V gene lost 1 base and the J gene lost 8 bases, with 9 bases spanning the gap. The CDR3 DNA sequence: TGTGCCTGGAGTGGGGCTAGCGATGAGCAGTTCTTC. Translating gives CAWSGASDEQFF.

The genes are TRBV6-1 and TRBJ1-2; D is ambiguous. CDR1 and CDR2 from the germline V gene are MNHNS and SASEGT. The CDR3 contains 13 residues. Trimming removed 10 bases from V and 8 bases from J, with 20 bases in between. CDR3 sequence: CATSSSGRPGYTF. In DNA, the CDR3 is TGTGCCACATCTAGCTCCGGACGTCCAGGCTACACCTTC.

The V gene is TRBV27, the J gene TRBJ1-1; 8 nucleotides match TRBD1. The CDR3 has 14 amino acids. Looked up from germline, CDR1 is MNHEY and CDR2 is SMNVEV (reference sequence). V trimming: 5 bases; J trimming: 4 bases; junction bases outside the gene matches: 6. The CDR3 DNA reads TGTGCCAGCAGTGCGGACAGGGAGGTCACTGAAGCTTTCTTT. Amino acid sequence: CASSADREVTEAFF.

There are a few counts of this clone. The chain links TRBV29-1 to TRBJ2-2; 8 nucleotides line up with TRBD2. The CDR3 contains 14 residues. The V gene's germline CDR1 is SQVTM and CDR2 ANQGSEA. The V gene end was trimmed by 6 bases and the J gene end by 4 bases; junction bases not matched to a gene: 7. The CDR3 loop is CSVTREGGTGELFF. CDR3 nucleotides: TGCAGCGTGACCCGGGAGGGGGGCACCGGGGAGCTGTTTTTT.

This clone was seen only a few times. The rearrangement joins TRBV28 to TRBJ1-2, with a tentative D call TRBD1 (5 bases). Trimming shortened V by 4 bases and J by 2 bases, and 17 bases separated the two germline ends. From germline, CDR1 is MDHEN and CDR2 SYDVKM. This CDR3 has 16 amino acids. CDR3 sequence (DNA): TGTGCCAGCAGTTCACACCAGGGTAAGGGGAACTATGGCTACACCTTC. It encodes CASSSHQGKGNYGYTF.

The V gene is TRBV7-8, the J gene TRBJ2-3; perhaps TRBD1 as D (6 bases). The CDR3 is made up of 15 amino acids. Germline-derived CDR1 and CDR2 are SGHVS and FQNEAQ. The V end lost 5 bases, the J end lost 0 bases, and 12 bases lay between the germline ends. CDR3: CASSPRTASTDTQYF. CDR3 nucleotide sequence: TGTGCCAGCAGCCCTAGGACAGCTAGCACAGATACGCAGTATTTT.

The chain couples TRBV27 to TRBJ2-1; TRBD2 might be the D (6 bases). Trimming took off 0 bases at V and 6 bases at J, with 30 bases between the two ends. The CDR3 is 21 residues long. The germline CDR1 and CDR2 sequences are MNHEY and SMNVEV (reference sequence). As DNA, the CDR3 is TGTGCCAGCAGTTTATCGGGAAGGCGGGGTTTAAGATTCGAATACAGCAATGAGCAGTTCTTC. Protein: CASSLSGRRGLRFEYSNEQFF.

The chain has TRBV7-9 and TRBJ1-1, with D perhaps matching TRBD1 (6 bases). Between the trimmed V and J ends, which lost 2 bases and 0 bases, there was a span of 10 bases. The CDR3 consists of 15 residues. CDR1 SEHNR and CDR2 FQNEAQ come from the germline V gene (reference sequence). CDR3 sequence (DNA): TGTGCCAGCAGCTTAAGCGCAGGGGTGAACACTGAAGCTTTCTTT. This codes for CASSLSAGVNTEAFF.

This clone was observed a few times. The CDR3 sequence is CASTSSGGNQPQHF. The CDR3 DNA reads TGTGCCAGCACCTCCTCGGGAGGGAATCAGCCCCAGCATTTT. The genes are TRBV28 and TRBJ1-5; no definite D call. Trimming left V 7 bases short and J 4 bases short, with 14 bases between. The germline CDR1 and CDR2 sequences are MDHEN and SYDVKM. The CDR3 covers 14 residues.

This chain joins TRBV7-9 and TRBJ2-5; 8 bases are a match to TRBD2. CDR1 is SEHNR, CDR2 FQNEAQ, per germline (reference sequence). The CDR3 is 16 residues long. V lost 2 bases and J lost 0; bases outside the gene matches: 5. CDR3 bases: TGTGCCAGCAGCTTAACGGGGGGGATAGACCAAGAGACCCAGTACTTC. Amino acids: CASSLTGGIDQETQYF.

The rearrangement uses TRBV27 and TRBJ1-1; a weak D match, TRBD1 (5 bases). Trimming cost V 6 bases and J 0 bases, with 11 bases left between them. Germline V lookup: CDR1 MNHEY, CDR2 SMNVEV (reference sequence). CDR3 length equals 14 residues. The CDR3 loop is CASRTDRLNTEAFF. The CDR3 DNA follows: TGTGCCAGCAGGACCGACAGACTGAACACTGAAGCTTTCTTT.

The gene calls are TRBV18 and TRBJ1-6; D may be TRBD1 (5 bases). Per the germline V gene, CDR1 is KGHSH and CDR2 is LQKENI. CDR3 length: 16 amino acids. Trimming pared 3 bases from V and 0 bases from J, leaving 9 bases between. CDR3 nucleotides: TGTGCCAGCTCACCTTACAGGAGCTCCTATAATTCACCCCTCCACTTT. Its translation is CASSPYRSSYNSPLHF.